This paragraph reports one T cell receptor (beta chain). 60 Vbeta and 13 Jbeta primers were used in PCR. Clones were sequenced by immunoSEQ multiplex PCR, and TCRdb holds only the in-frame ones, with some missing. The sample lists nearly 300,000 clones, roughly 89% occurring once. Germline V gene lookup returns CDR1 SGDLS and CDR2 YYNGEE. Trimming removed 0 bases from V and 1 base from J; junction bases left unmatched: 3. The CDR3 is made up of 15 amino acids. This sample was included in a study of cytomegalovirus exposure and HLA in healthy donors. This clonotype originated in a man aged 40-49 years in good health and CMV-seropositive. The rearrangement links TRBV9 to TRBJ2-5; 7 bases map to TRBD1. Sequenced input: PBMCs. The CDR3 region has the DNA TGTGCCAGCAGCGTAGAGGGGGCAACCCAAGAGACCCAGTACTTC. Amino acids: CASSVEGATQETQYF.